This TCR beta chain was profiled in a study of a mutant IDH1 vaccine in newly diagnosed glioma. Overall study context: Patients had eight vaccinations, in weeks 1, 3, 5, 7, 11, 15, 19 and 23. Patients got their first vaccination 4-6 weeks after radiotherapy alone, or with temozolomide cycles. Treated patients comprised 62.5% males and approximately 38% females, mean age about 38 years. Those enrolled had earlier been treated with radiotherapy, temozolomide, or both, mostly both.

Germline-derived CDR1 and CDR2 are LNHDA and SQIVND (reference sequence). The CDR3 consists of 11 residues. Between the trimmed V and J ends, which lost 5 bases and 10 bases, there was a span of 9 bases. Sample time point: week 23, last vaccination. Every vaccine dose comprised 300 ug of mutant IDH1 20-mer peptide plus topical imiquimod. TCRdb keeps only in-frame clones here, not all; method: immunoSEQ multiplex PCR. The table lists roughly 52,000 clones, over 70% of them singletons. Worth noting for this clone: Antigen: not known.

The material sequenced was PBMCs, taken from a glioma patient whose treatment included an IDH1 peptide vaccine. The TCR sequence derives from a man in his forties with glioma. The chain links TRBV19 to TRBJ1-5, with a tentative D call TRBD1 (5 bases). The CDR3 coding sequence is TGTGCCAGTAGTCCAGGGCACCCCCAGCATTTT. Translation gives CASSPGHPQHF.